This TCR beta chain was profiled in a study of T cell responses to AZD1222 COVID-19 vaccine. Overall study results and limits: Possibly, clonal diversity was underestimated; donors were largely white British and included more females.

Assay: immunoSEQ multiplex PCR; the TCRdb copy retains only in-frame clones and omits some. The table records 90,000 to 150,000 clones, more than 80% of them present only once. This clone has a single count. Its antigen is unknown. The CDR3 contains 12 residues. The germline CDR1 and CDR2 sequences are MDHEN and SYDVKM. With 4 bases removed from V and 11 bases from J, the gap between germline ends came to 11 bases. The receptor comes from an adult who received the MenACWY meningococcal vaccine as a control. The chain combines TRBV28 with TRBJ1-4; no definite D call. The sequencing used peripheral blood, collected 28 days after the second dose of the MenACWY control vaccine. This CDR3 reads CASSSSQRKLFF. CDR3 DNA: TGTGCCAGCAGTTCCTCTCAAAGGAAACTGTTTTTT.